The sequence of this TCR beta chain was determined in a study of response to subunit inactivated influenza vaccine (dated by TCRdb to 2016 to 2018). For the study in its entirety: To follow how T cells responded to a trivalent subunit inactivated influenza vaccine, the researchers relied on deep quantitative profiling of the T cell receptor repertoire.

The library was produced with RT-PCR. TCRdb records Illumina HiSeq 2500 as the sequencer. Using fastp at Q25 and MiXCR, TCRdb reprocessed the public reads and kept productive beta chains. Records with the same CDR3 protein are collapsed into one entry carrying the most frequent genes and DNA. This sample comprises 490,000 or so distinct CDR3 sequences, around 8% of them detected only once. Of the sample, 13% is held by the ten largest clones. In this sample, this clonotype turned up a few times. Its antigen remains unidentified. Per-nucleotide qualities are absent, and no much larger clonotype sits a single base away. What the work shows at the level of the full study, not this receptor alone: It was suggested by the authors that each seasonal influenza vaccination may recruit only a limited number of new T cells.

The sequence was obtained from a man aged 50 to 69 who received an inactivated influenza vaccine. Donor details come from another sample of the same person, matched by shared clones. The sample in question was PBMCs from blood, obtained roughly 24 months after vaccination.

The DNA sequence is TGTGCCAGCAGCCTCCCGGGACAGGGGGCCTATGAGCAGTTCTTC. It translates to CASSLPGQGAYEQFF. The receptor chain draws on TRBV6-1 and TRBJ2-1, and 12 junction bases match TRBD1. There are 15 amino acids in the CDR3, from cysteine to phenylalanine inclusive. Solely the CDR3 DNA is kept, with 45 bases framed from the first base. CDR1 MNHNS and CDR2 SASEGT were looked up in the germline V gene. Trimming accounts for 6 bases at V and 8 bases at J, while the number of junction bases matched to no gene is 8.